This paragraph covers one T cell receptor (beta chain) sequence. Authors' methods: Amplification from reference gene primers served as the basis for estimated nucleated cell counts. Profiling relied on immunoSEQ multiplex PCR, and the TCRdb table lists in-frame clones only, not all of them. The V and J calls and clone size were taken over from that table, and D and trimming were inferred from the DNA. The table shows 100,000 to 120,000 clones, with about 90% occurring only once. The sample is drawn from a study of blood T cell repertoires in COVID-19. The sample consisted of peripheral blood. This clonotype was obtained from a human donor in a cohort sampled during active COVID-19.

The CDR3 DNA is TGTGCCAGCAGCCTAAAAGAGGGGGCCGGGACTGAAGCTTTCTTT. Translation: CASSLKEGAGTEAFF. V gene TRBV4-2 combines with J gene TRBJ1-1; 7 bases line up with TRBD1. CDR1 is LGHNA and CDR2 is YNFKEQ in the germline V gene. The CDR3 contains 15 residues. J was trimmed by 5 bases and V by 4 bases; bases with no gene match: 10.